Presented here are 18 T cell receptor beta chains from one specimen sequenced in a study of blood T cell repertoires in COVID-19. Only in-frame clones appear in the TCRdb table, and some are missing; sequencing was by immunoSEQ multiplex PCR. The sample has about 45,000 clones; 90% to 95% are singletons. The sample comprised peripheral blood. These receptors were obtained from a man aged 45-65 years with COVID-19, enrolled during active disease.

In the case of this clone: Additional DNA sequences in this sample encode the identical CDR3. The chain links TRBV19 to TRBJ1-1; 8 bases agree with TRBD1. V lost 5 bases to trimming and J lost 0 bases; unmatched junction nucleotides: 11. This CDR3 contains 17 residues. Germline CDR1 is LNHDA and CDR2 is SQIVND (reference sequence). CDR3 sequence (DNA): TGTGCCAGTAGTTCCCGGACAGGGACCATATTGAACACTGAAGCTTTCTTT. Protein: CASSSRTGTILNTEAFF.

The rearrangement uses TRBV3-1 (or the pseudogene TRBV3-2) and TRBJ1-1, with D hard to call. Per the germline V gene, CDR1 is LGHDT and CDR2 is YNNKEL (reference sequence). V shed 0 bases and J shed 0 bases, with 8 bases lying between them. The CDR3 consists of 15 residues. The CDR3 DNA follows: TGTGCCAGCAGCCAAGATCAGGTTATGAACACTGAAGCTTTCTTT. The encoded protein is CASSQDQVMNTEAFF.

The J gene is TRBJ2-7, the V gene TRBV27; 12 bases match TRBD2. V gave up 5 bases and J gave up 4 bases; unmatched junction bases: 12. CDR3 length: 17 residues. Germline V gives CDR1 MNHEY, CDR2 SMNVEV (reference sequence). CDR3 DNA: TGTGCCAGCAGTCGGTGGCTAGCGGGAGGGAAATTGTACGAGCAGTACTTC. Translation gives CASSRWLAGGKLYEQYF.

The chain couples TRBV7-2 to TRBJ1-2; tentatively, D is TRBD1 (5 bases). Germline V gives CDR1 SGHTA, CDR2 FQGNSA. Between the trimmed V and J ends, which lost 5 bases and 2 bases, there was a span of 15 bases. The CDR3 is 15 amino acids. The CDR3 loop reads CASSRAVGGNYGYTF. The CDR3 DNA reads as TGTGCCAGCAGCCGCGCGGTGGGGGGAAACTATGGCTACACCTTC.

The chain joins TRBV6-5 to TRBJ2-5; D may be TRBD2 (7 bases). Deletions cut 5 bases from V and 5 bases from J, with 9 bases between. CDR3 size: 12 residues. Germline V gives CDR1 MNHEY, CDR2 SVGAGI. The CDR3 bases are TGTGCCAGCAGTAGGGGGGGTGAGACCCAGTACTTC. Encoded protein: CASSRGGETQYF.

J is TRBJ2-7 and V is TRBV6-4, with 16 positions matching TRBD2. The CDR3 contains 18 residues. V lost 5 bases, J lost 5 bases, and 12 bases stayed unmatched. Germline CDR1 reads MRHNA; CDR2 reads SNTAGT. In DNA form, the CDR3 reads TGTGCCAGCAGTAGAACGGGACTAGCGGGAGGGAGGGAGCACGAGCAGTACTTC. Translation gives CASSRTGLAGGREHEQYF.

The CDR3 region has the DNA TGTGCCAGCAGTTACTCGGACAGGGGCACCAATGAGCAGTTCTTC. Translating it yields CASSYSDRGTNEQFF. The V call is TRBV6-6, the J call TRBJ2-1; 9 nucleotides line up with TRBD1. V gave up 0 bases and J gave up 6 bases; unmatched junction bases: 3. The CDR3 is 15 residues long. Germline CDR1 is MNHNY and CDR2 is SVGAGI (reference sequence).

This chain uses TRBV10-3 with TRBJ2-3; 9 bases fit TRBD2. After removal of 8 bases from V and 6 bases from J, the junction contained 15 bases not matched to a gene. The CDR3 consists of 16 residues. CDR1 and CDR2 (germline): ENHRY, SYGVKD. Written as DNA, the CDR3 is TGTGCCATCGCTGGGGCGGCGGGAGGGCCGGGGGATACGCAGTATTTT. Its protein is CAIAGAAGGPGDTQYF.

This clone was detected only once. This chain joins TRBV11-2 and TRBJ1-5; D gene ambiguous. Germline V gene lookup returns CDR1 SGHAT and CDR2 FQNNGV. Trimming took off 1 base at V and 4 bases at J, with 5 bases between the two ends. The CDR3 covers 13 residues. CDR3 sequence reads: CASSLAGNQPQHF. The CDR3 nucleotides are TGTGCCAGCAGCTTAGCGGGGAATCAGCCCCAGCATTTT.

The rearrangement links TRBV9 to TRBJ2-3; 7 positions agree with TRBD2. The J segment lost 0 bases and the V segment lost 4 bases, leaving 2 bases of the junction unmatched. Germline lookup yields CDR1 SGDLS and CDR2 YYNGEE. The CDR3 is 14 residues long. CDR3 sequence reads: CASSFSGSTDTQYF. The CDR3 coding sequence is TGTGCCAGCAGCTTTAGCGGGAGCACAGATACGCAGTATTTT.

This rearrangement joins TRBV6-1 to TRBJ1-2, with TRBD1 matching 9 bases. This CDR3 is 14 amino acids long. CDR1 MNHNS and CDR2 SASEGT come from the germline V gene. V lost 2 bases to trimming and J lost 7 bases; unmatched junction nucleotides: 5. CDR3 protein: CASSETGGTVGYTF. The CDR3, as DNA: TGTGCCAGCAGTGAAACAGGGGGCACCGTTGGCTACACCTTC.

The gene calls are TRBV19 and TRBJ2-2; 7 bases match TRBD1. CDR1 is LNHDA and CDR2 is SQIVND in the germline V gene (reference sequence). The CDR3 loop spans 15 amino acids. Germline trimming cut 6 bases from V and 0 bases from J; bases unmatched to any gene: 4. Written as DNA, the CDR3 is TGTGCCAGTAGGTTCACAGGGGCGAACACCGGGGAGCTGTTTTTT. It translates to CASRFTGANTGELFF.

The chain has TRBV10-3 and TRBJ2-5; the match to TRBD1 covers 8 bases. CDR1 ENHRY and CDR2 SYGVKD come from the germline V gene. With V trimmed by 4 bases and J by 5 bases, 9 bases remained unmatched. This CDR3 region has 15 residues. In DNA form, the CDR3 reads TGTGCCATCAGTGGAGAGACAGGGGTGGAGGAGACCCAGTACTTC. Its translation: CAISGETGVEETQYF.

The chain recombines TRBV7-2 with TRBJ2-2, with 8 positions matching TRBD2. Trimming cost V 5 bases and J 7 bases; bases outside gene matches: 6. Germline V gene lookup returns CDR1 SGHTA and CDR2 FQGNSA. The CDR3 totals 14 residues. The CDR3 protein is CASSRSGGLGELFF. The CDR3 DNA sequence: TGTGCCAGCAGCAGGAGCGGGGGCCTCGGGGAGCTGTTTTTT.

V gene TRBV19 combines with J gene TRBJ2-7; 10 bases are shared with TRBD2. Germline trimming cut 4 bases from V and 6 bases from J; bases unmatched to any gene: 9. Germline V lookup: CDR1 LNHDA, CDR2 SQIVND (reference sequence). The CDR3 has 15 amino acids. CDR3 region: CASSTSGSNGIEQYF. DNA for the CDR3: TGTGCCAGTAGTACTAGCGGGAGTAACGGCATCGAGCAGTACTTC.

V usage is TRBV5-1 and J usage is TRBJ2-7; D possibly corresponds to TRBD2 (6 bases). Germline V gene data show CDR1 as SGHRS and CDR2 as YFSETQ. The CDR3 extends over 15 amino acids. Trimming took off 2 bases at V and 6 bases at J, with 18 bases between the two ends. CDR3 loop: CASSFGPGLRAEQYF. CDR3 DNA: TGCGCCAGCAGCTTTGGTCCGGGACTTCGAGCCGAGCAGTACTTC.

This sequence joins TRBV29-1 and TRBJ1-1; no firm D call. The CDR3 covers 13 residues. Trimming removed 4 bases from V and 0 bases from J, with 9 bases in between. Germline V CDR1 and CDR2: SQVTM, ANQGSEA. The CDR3 region has the DNA TGCAGCGTTGTTCGGGGATTGAACACTGAAGCTTTCTTT. Its translation is CSVVRGLNTEAFF.

The chain combines TRBV9 with TRBJ2-1, with 7 bases identical to TRBD2. The CDR3 is 16 amino acids. Germline lookup yields CDR1 SGDLS and CDR2 YYNGEE. V dropped 3 bases and J dropped 10; count of bases not matched to a gene: 16. CDR3 nucleotides: TGTGCCAGCAGCGCCGGGGGGAGTTACTCGGGGAGAGAGCAGTTCTTC. Translation gives CASSAGGSYSGREQFF.